This TCR beta chain was documented in a study of OX40 agonist ivuxolimab in advanced cancers. Whole-study context: Partial responses were observed in three patients, of whom one had hepatocellular carcinoma and two had cutaneous melanoma.

In the case of this clone: What it binds is unknown.

The assay was immunoSEQ multiplex PCR, and TCRdb's table has in-frame clones only and misses some. The data show approximately 21,000 clones, nearly 85% seen once. The study's findings and limits: The work left the antigen specificity of expanded peripheral T cells undetermined.

The source is an adult with an advanced solid tumor such as melanoma, head and neck, liver or kidney cancer. The sequencing here drew on CD4+ or CD8+ T cells sorted from blood, taken in a trial of the OX40 agonist ivuxolimab.

In DNA, the CDR3 is TGTGCCAGCCGAGAAGGGCAGGGACAGGGCGTAAGTGAAGCTTTCTTT. Amino acid sequence: CASREGQGQGVSEAFF. The rearrangement links TRBV27 to TRBJ1-1; 9 positions agree with TRBD1. This CDR3 region has 16 residues. V trimming: 8 bases; J trimming: 7 bases; junction bases outside the gene matches: 17. The V gene's germline CDR1 is MNHEY and CDR2 SMNVEV (reference sequence).